These 24 T cell receptor beta chains share one sample of origin, sequenced in a study of blood T cell repertoires in COVID-19. The assay was immunoSEQ multiplex PCR, and TCRdb's table has in-frame clones only and misses some. The table includes 170,000 or so clones, about four fifths detected once. Sequencing was performed on peripheral blood. These receptors all come from an older man with active or convalescent COVID-19.

The J gene is TRBJ2-5, the V gene TRBV7-8; TRBD2 agrees at 7 bases. The CDR3 spans 16 residues. The germline V gene encodes CDR1 SGHVS and CDR2 FQNEAQ. Trimming removed 5 bases from V and 0 bases from J; junction bases left unmatched: 9. In nucleotides, the CDR3 is TGTGCCAGCAGCCCCGGGGACTATTCGTACCAAGAGACCCAGTACTTC. This codes for CASSPGDYSYQETQYF. Drawing the rest from reference TRBV7-8 and TRBJ2-5, the complete variable domain is GAGVSQSPRYKVAKRGQDVALRCDPISGHVSLFWYQQALGQGPEFLTYFQNEAQLDKSGLPSDRFFAERPEGSVSTLKIQRTQQEDSAVYLCASSPGDYSYQETQYFGPGTRLLVL.

V and J are TRBV7-5 and TRBJ1-5. TRBV7-5 is labeled a pseudogene. The CDR3 extends over 15 amino acids. The CDR3 sequence is CARRMRGYSNQPQHF. CDR3 nucleotides: TGTGCCAGAAGAATGCGGGGGTATAGCAATCAGCCCCAGCATTTT.

This clone was counted between two and nine times. The chain couples TRBV15 to TRBJ2-7, with 7 bases lining up with TRBD2. CDR1 is LNHNV and CDR2 is YYDKDF in the germline V gene (reference sequence). The trim removed 0 bases at V and 6 bases at J, leaving 5 bases unmatched. The CDR3 is 14 residues long. The CDR3 reads CATSRELAESEQYF. The CDR3 DNA sequence: TGTGCCACCAGCAGAGAGCTAGCGGAGAGCGAGCAGTACTTC.

This chain joins TRBV2 and TRBJ2-5; D not certain. Germline V CDR1 and CDR2: SNHLY, FYNNEI. V was cut by 4 bases and J by 4 bases, with 10 bases left in between. This CDR3 comprises 13 residues. The CDR3 DNA reads as TGTGCCAGCAGTGGAGTCACGGTAGAGACCCAGTACTTC. Translating it yields CASSGVTVETQYF. Supplemented by reference TRBV2 and TRBJ2-5, the full variable domain reads EPEVTQTPSHQVTQMGQEVILRCVPISNHLYFYWYRQILGQKVEFLVSFYNNEISEKSEIFDDQFSVERPDGSNFTLKIRSTKLEDSAMYFCASSGVTVETQYFGPGTRLLVL.

V gene TRBV6-5 combines with J gene TRBJ1-1; no clear D. Germline V lookup: CDR1 MNHEY, CDR2 SVGAGI. The CDR3 covers 14 residues. V was trimmed by 2 bases and J by 5 bases, leaving 12 bases between them. CDR3 sequence: CASSYEQRETEAFF. For the CDR3, the DNA is TGTGCCAGCAGTTACGAACAGAGGGAGACTGAAGCTTTCTTT.

The chain uses TRBV5-1 and TRBJ1-2; D is unresolved. Germline V gives CDR1 SGHRS, CDR2 YFSETQ. V was shortened by 2 bases and J by 9 bases, with 8 bases between the two germline ends. The CDR3 extends over 11 amino acids. CDR3: CASSFGVSYTF. The CDR3 nucleotides read TGCGCCAGCAGCTTCGGGGTGAGCTACACCTTC.

The V call is TRBV11-2, the J call TRBJ2-1; 8 positions match TRBD2. This CDR3 is 18 amino acids long. J lost 6 bases, V lost 2 bases, and 15 bases had no gene match. Per the germline V gene, CDR1 is SGHAT and CDR2 is FQNNGV. The CDR3 loop reads CASSLRLAGLGRGNEQFF. The CDR3 DNA reads as TGTGCCAGCAGCTTACGGCTAGCGGGTTTAGGAAGGGGCAATGAGCAGTTCTTC.

Regarding this clone: One junction end disagrees with the germline gene, perhaps due to a read error. J is TRBJ2-5 and V is TRBV29-1; possibly TRBD2 for D (6 bases). The CDR3 runs 13 residues. Per the germline V gene, CDR1 is SQVTM and CDR2 is ANQGSEA. DNA for the CDR3: TGCAGCGTTCAAGAGCGGGCCCAAGAGACCCAGTACTTC. Encoded protein: CSVQERAQETQYF. Variable domain in full (rest from reference TRBV29-1 and TRBJ2-5): SAVISQKPSRDICQRGTSLTIQCQVDSQVTMMFWYRQQPGQSLTLIATANQGSEATYESGFVIDKFPISRPNLTFSTLTVSNMSPEDSSIYLCSVQERAQETQYFGPGTRLLVL.

The chain couples TRBV2 to TRBJ1-6; maybe TRBD1 (5 bases). V was shortened by 7 bases and J by 8 bases, with 12 bases between the two germline ends. The CDR3 runs 13 residues. Germline CDR1 is SNHLY and CDR2 is FYNNEI. CDR3 coding DNA: TGTGCCAGCAAGGGGACTACGGATTCACCCCTCCACTTT. Protein: CASKGTTDSPLHF.

The genes are TRBV5-1 and TRBJ1-6; 8 nucleotides line up with TRBD1. The V gene end was trimmed by 9 bases and the J gene end by 8 bases; junction bases not matched to a gene: 13. The CDR3 length is 15 residues. Looked up from germline, CDR1 is SGHRS and CDR2 is YFSETQ. The CDR3 DNA reads as TGCGCCACCAGGTCAGGGACAGGCTCTGATTCACCCCTCCACTTT. It encodes CATRSGTGSDSPLHF.

This clone came up a few times. V gene TRBV7-9 combines with J gene TRBJ1-2; unclear D gene. Trimming removed 3 bases at V and 8 bases at J, with 16 bases between. Germline V gives CDR1 SEHNR, CDR2 FQNEAQ (reference sequence). This CDR3 spans 14 amino acids. The CDR3 reads CASSLSTLYEGYTF. The CDR3 DNA follows: TGTGCCAGCAGCTTGTCGACACTGTATGAGGGCTACACCTTC.

The chain couples TRBV19 to TRBJ1-1; D gene unclear. Trimming left V 1 base short and J 7 bases short, with 13 bases between. The germline V gene has CDR1 LNHDA and CDR2 SQIVND (reference sequence). There are 14 residues in the CDR3. CDR3 in amino acids: CASSIGQLGSEAFF. The CDR3 region has the DNA TGTGCCAGTAGTATAGGACAATTGGGCAGTGAAGCTTTCTTT.

The rearrangement joins TRBV5-8 to TRBJ2-1, with TRBD2 matching 10 bases. The germline V gene has CDR1 SGHTS and CDR2 YDEGEE. Trimming took 0 bases from V and 3 from J; bases not matched to a gene: 0. The CDR3 contains 15 residues. CDR3 amino acids: CASSLGTSGYNEQFF. The DNA of the CDR3 is TGTGCCAGCAGCTTGGGGACTAGCGGCTACAATGAGCAGTTCTTC.

V and J are TRBV2 and TRBJ1-5, with TRBD1 matching over 9 bases. Germline V gives CDR1 SNHLY, CDR2 FYNNEI. This CDR3 has 14 residues. Trimming removed 6 bases from V and 4 bases from J; junction bases left unmatched: 4. The chain's CDR3 is CASSGTGKNQPQHF. CDR3 DNA sequence: TGTGCCAGCAGCGGGACAGGGAAAAATCAGCCCCAGCATTTT.

The chain couples TRBV4-1 to TRBJ2-5; D gene ambiguous. V was trimmed by 4 bases and J by 5 bases, leaving 14 bases between them. The germline CDR1 and CDR2 sequences are MGHRA and YSYEKL. The CDR3 runs to 14 residues. In DNA form, the CDR3 reads TGCGCCAGCAGCCGACTGGGTCTCACGGAGACCCAGTACTTC. The encoded protein is CASSRLGLTETQYF.

The chain carries TRBV30 and TRBJ1-2; D uncertain. CDR3 length: 14 residues. CDR1 is GTSNPN and CDR2 is SVGIG in the germline V gene (reference sequence). Between the trimmed V and J ends, which lost 4 bases and 4 bases, there was a span of 16 bases. CDR3 nucleotides: TGTGCCTGGAAGTTTACAAGTCCCGTCTATGGCTACACCTTC. Translating it yields CAWKFTSPVYGYTF. The full variable domain, rest sourced from reference TRBV30 and TRBJ1-2, is SQTIHQWPATLVQPVGSPLSLECTVEGTSNPNLYWYRQAAGRGLQLLFYSVGIGQISSEVPQNLSASRPQDRQFILSSKKLLLSDSGFYLCAWKFTSPVYGYTFGSGTRLTVV.

The chain employs TRBV10-1 and TRBJ2-1; TRBD2 matches at 10 bases. Germline V gene data show CDR1 as WNHNN and CDR2 as SYGVQD (reference sequence). J gave up 8 bases and V 0 bases, and 7 bases lay outside the gene matches. The CDR3 length is 16 residues. The DNA for the CDR3 is TGCGCCAGCAGTGAGTCTCTAGCGGGAGCGGGTTATGAGCAGTTCTTC. It codes for CASSESLAGAGYEQFF.

This rearrangement joins TRBV5-5 to TRBJ2-7; weak D call: TRBD2 (5 bases). This CDR3 has 13 residues. Germline CDR1 and CDR2: SGHKS and YYEKEE (reference sequence). V lost 4 bases and J lost 3, with 11 bases in between. CDR3 loop: CASSPGGLYEQYF. In DNA, the CDR3 is TGTGCCAGCAGCCCAGGAGGTCTCTACGAGCAGTACTTC.

The chain couples TRBV30 to TRBJ2-7; perhaps TRBD2 as D (6 bases). Per germline, CDR1 GTSNPN and CDR2 SVGIG (reference sequence). CDR3 length equals 16 residues. V shed 2 bases and J shed 2 bases, with 19 bases lying between them. CDR3 in DNA: TGTGCCTGGAGTCCGACCTCGGGGCTAGCGCCCTACGAGCAGTACTTC. Translating it yields CAWSPTSGLAPYEQYF. Full variable domain (rest looked up from reference TRBV30 and TRBJ2-7): SQTIHQWPATLVQPVGSPLSLECTVEGTSNPNLYWYRQAAGRGLQLLFYSVGIGQISSEVPQNLSASRPQDRQFILSSKKLLLSDSGFYLCAWSPTSGLAPYEQYFGPGTRLTVT.

This chain joins TRBV20-1 and TRBJ2-5, with 11 bases aligning to TRBD2. CDR3 length: 16 residues. Unmatched junction bases numbered 8, after V lost 3 bases and J lost 2 bases. Germline CDR1 and CDR2: DFQATT and SNEGSKA (reference sequence). The CDR3 here is CSASPVAGGPQETQYF. The CDR3 DNA sequence: TGCAGTGCTAGTCCCGTAGCGGGAGGGCCACAAGAGACCCAGTACTTC.

The rearrangement uses TRBV6-6 and TRBJ1-4, with D unresolved. This CDR3 is built from 15 residues. Trimming took 6 bases from V and 0 from J, leaving 11 bases between them. Germline loops: CDR1 MNHNY, CDR2 SVGAGI (reference sequence). The CDR3 loop reads CASSLGLATNEKLFF. The CDR3, as DNA: TGTGCCAGCAGCCTCGGTTTGGCAACTAATGAAAAACTGTTTTTT.

The chain couples TRBV9 to TRBJ1-2; D not certain. The CDR3 has 15 residues. The V end was cut by 4 bases, the J end by 1 base, with 14 bases between. CDR1 and CDR2 from the germline V gene are SGDLS and YYNGEE. CDR3 in amino acids: CASSSREVLNYGYTF. The CDR3 DNA reads TGTGCCAGCAGCTCCCGCGAAGTGCTTAACTATGGCTACACCTTC. Full variable domain (rest looked up from reference TRBV9 and TRBJ1-2): DSGVTQTPKHLITATGQRVTLRCSPRSGDLSVYWYQQSLDQGLQFLIQYYNGEERAKGNILERFSAQQFPDLHSELNLSSLELGDSALYFCASSSREVLNYGYTFGSGTRLTVV.

The V and J genes are TRBV11-1 and TRBJ2-3; 9 bases align to TRBD2. CDR3 length: 15 amino acids. Germline lookup yields CDR1 SGHAT and CDR2 FQDESV (reference sequence). Trimming removed 3 bases from V and 6 bases from J; junction bases left unmatched: 7. CDR3 bases: TGTGCCAGCAGCTTCTATAGCGGGGGTCCCGATACGCAGTATTTT. Amino acids: CASSFYSGGPDTQYF.

The chain uses TRBV6-1 and TRBJ2-7, with D unclear. V lost 2 bases and J 4 bases, leaving 9 bases between the germline ends. Germline values: CDR1 MNHNS, CDR2 SASEGT. This CDR3 region has 13 residues. The DNA for the CDR3 is TGTGCCAGCAGTGAACGCCGGGTTTACGAGCAGTACTTC. Encoded protein: CASSERRVYEQYF.